What follows are 32 T cell receptor beta chains derived from one specimen sequenced in a study of identifying expanded T cells in peripheral blood. The method was immunoSEQ multiplex PCR; TCRdb's version includes in-frame clones alone and lacks a portion of them. In the table there are about 110,000 clones, about nine tenths of which are singletons. Material: blood. These receptors all stem from a person aged 18 to 70 in good health.

V is TRBV6-1 and J is TRBJ2-7; D unclear. The V end lost 3 bases, the J end lost 4 bases, and 10 bases lay between the germline ends. This CDR3 is built from 13 residues. Germline-derived CDR1 and CDR2 are MNHNS and SASEGT. This CDR3 reads CASSESVQYEQYF. The CDR3, as DNA: TGTGCCAGCAGTGAGTCAGTTCAATACGAGCAGTACTTC.

The rearrangement uses TRBV5-1 and TRBJ1-2; 7 bases map to TRBD1. Unmatched junction bases numbered 10, after V lost 2 bases and J lost 3 bases. The CDR3 has 16 residues. Germline assignment: CDR1 SGHRS and CDR2 YFSETQ. CDR3 in amino acids: CASSFDFDRDDYGYTF. The CDR3 nucleotides are TGCGCCAGCAGCTTTGACTTCGACAGGGACGACTATGGCTACACCTTC.

The chain recombines TRBV2 with TRBJ2-3; D is perhaps TRBD1 or TRBD2 (5 bases each). The V and J ends lost 3 bases and 1 base respectively, with 8 bases between them. The CDR3 loop spans 14 amino acids. From germline, CDR1 is SNHLY and CDR2 FYNNEI. This chain's CDR3 is CASSEGPRTDTQYF. As DNA, the CDR3 is TGTGCCAGCAGTGAGGGACCCCGCACAGATACGCAGTATTTT.

The chain couples TRBV5-1 to TRBJ2-5; D is ambiguous. The V end was cut by 1 base, the J end by 1 base, with 8 bases between. Germline values: CDR1 SGHRS, CDR2 YFSETQ. CDR3 length: 14 amino acids. The CDR3 DNA is TGCGCCAGCAGCTTGCTCCCTCTCCAAGAGACCCAGTACTTC. The encoded protein is CASSLLPLQETQYF.

This sequence joins TRBV11-2 and TRBJ2-7; no clear D. The CDR3 length is 14 residues. The V gene lost 7 bases and the J gene lost 0 bases, with 13 bases spanning the gap. Germline assignment: CDR1 SGHAT and CDR2 FQNNGV. CDR3: CASTLSGGSYEQYF. The DNA for the CDR3 is TGTGCCAGCACCCTCTCAGGCGGCTCCTACGAGCAGTACTTC.

The rearrangement joins TRBV2 to TRBJ2-5; D might be TRBD1 (5 bases). Germline V CDR1 and CDR2: SNHLY, FYNNEI. Trimming shortened V by 3 bases and J by 7 bases, and 15 bases separated the two germline ends. The CDR3 has 14 amino acids. The CDR3 DNA sequence: TGTGCCAGCAGTGATCAAGGGGCGCCAGGGACCCAGTACTTC. Its translation: CASSDQGAPGTQYF.

The chain couples TRBV9 to TRBJ2-3, with TRBD2 matching over 10 bases. The V segment lost 3 bases and the J segment 2 bases; nucleotides outside the gene matches: 6. The CDR3 loop spans 16 amino acids. CDR1 SGDLS and CDR2 YYNGEE come from the germline V gene. Here the CDR3 DNA reads TGTGCCAGCAGCGCGAAACTAGCGGGGTTCACAGATACGCAGTATTTT. Translating it yields CASSAKLAGFTDTQYF.

The chain joins TRBV29-1 to TRBJ1-3; 10 positions match TRBD1. The CDR3 has 13 residues. Germline-derived CDR1 and CDR2 are SQVTM and ANQGSEA. Trimming removed 7 bases from V and 6 bases from J; junction bases left unmatched: 6. This CDR3 reads CSGGTGVENTIYF. CDR3 coding DNA: TGCAGCGGGGGGACAGGGGTGGAAAACACCATATATTTT.

This clone was counted a few times. J is TRBJ1-2 and V is TRBV6-5; D unclear. Germline V gene sequence: CDR1 MNHEY, CDR2 SVGAGI. V lost 4 bases to trimming and J lost 8 bases, with 11 bases between them. CDR3 length: 12 residues. The CDR3 reads CASSSPTEGYTF. The CDR3 coding sequence is TGTGCCAGCAGTTCCCCGACTGAGGGCTACACCTTC.

The rearrangement uses TRBV6-5 and TRBJ2-7, with 8 nucleotides matching TRBD1. Germline assignment: CDR1 MNHEY and CDR2 SVGAGI. V was clipped by 6 bases and J by 0 bases; unmatched bases: 7. The length of the CDR3 is 15 residues. CDR3 sequence (DNA): TGTGCCAGCAGGCTACAGGGGGTAAGCTCCTACGAGCAGTACTTC. It codes for CASRLQGVSSYEQYF.

J is TRBJ2-7 and V is TRBV4-1; 8 nucleotides match TRBD1. The CDR3 is made up of 16 amino acids. V was clipped by 6 bases and J by 2 bases; unmatched bases: 12. The germline gives CDR1 MGHRA, CDR2 YSYEKL. CDR3 nucleotides: TGCGCCAGCAGTCTAGATCGGGACAGGTCCCCCTACGAGCAGTACTTC. Protein product: CASSLDRDRSPYEQYF.

The chain couples TRBV2 to TRBJ2-3, with 7 bases aligning to TRBD1. Germline-derived CDR1 and CDR2 are SNHLY and FYNNEI. CDR3 length: 14 amino acids. The V and J ends lost 6 bases and 1 base, in that order; junction bases with no gene match: 4. The CDR3 DNA reads TGTGCCAGCAGGAACAGGGGAGGCACAGATACGCAGTATTTT. The encoded protein is CASRNRGGTDTQYF.

The rearrangement links TRBV5-6 to TRBJ2-5, with TRBD2 identical over 10 bases. Germline loops: CDR1 SGHDT, CDR2 YYEEEE. The ends lost 4 bases at V and 3 bases at J; junction bases unmatched: 6. CDR3 size: 15 residues. The CDR3 coding sequence is TGTGCCAGCAGCAGTAGCGGGGGGAGAAAAGAGACCCAGTACTTC. This encodes CASSSSGGRKETQYF.

The rearrangement uses TRBV2 and TRBJ1-3; weak D call: TRBD1 (5 bases). The length of the CDR3 is 15 residues. Per the germline V gene, CDR1 is SNHLY and CDR2 is FYNNEI. V lost 4 bases and J 4 bases, leaving 14 bases between the germline ends. The DNA of the CDR3 is TGTGCCAGCAGTGGCCAGGGCGGGTCCGGAAACACCATATATTTT. The encoded protein is CASSGQGGSGNTIYF.

This clone has a single count. The chain carries TRBV27 and TRBJ2-2, with D perhaps matching TRBD2 (6 bases). Germline CDR1 is MNHEY and CDR2 is SMNVEV (reference sequence). The CDR3 is 14 residues long. Trimming stripped 2 bases from V and 7 bases from J, with 11 bases between. CDR3 nucleotide sequence: TGTGCCAGCAGTTTAAGGCGGGATGGCGGGGAGCTGTTTTTT. Encoded protein: CASSLRRDGGELFF.

This rearrangement joins TRBV16 to TRBJ1-2; the D is unclear. The length of the CDR3 is 15 residues. Germline CDR1 reads KGHSY; CDR2 reads FQNENV. V lost 1 base to trimming and J lost 3 bases, with 12 bases between them. The CDR3 bases are TGTGCCAGCAGCCAATTAAGCGCAGCGGACTATGGCTACACCTTC. It is translated as CASSQLSAADYGYTF. The variable domain in full, with the rest retrieved from reference TRBV16 and TRBJ1-2, is GEEVAQTPKHLVRGEGQKAKLYCAPIKGHSYVFWYQQVLKNEFKFLISFQNENVFDETGMPKERFSAKCLPNSPCSLEIQATKLEDSAVYFCASSQLSAADYGYTFGSGTRLTVV.

This clone was seen just once. V gene TRBV30 combines with J gene TRBJ1-2; no definite D call. The V end was cut by 4 bases, the J end by 4 bases, with 13 bases between. The CDR3 sequence is 13 residues long. The germline CDR1 and CDR2 sequences are GTSNPN and SVGIG (reference sequence). The CDR3 DNA is TGTGCCTGGAATAAGGGTGGCAGCTATGGCTACACCTTC. Translated: CAWNKGGSYGYTF. The full variable domain, its missing parts supplied by reference TRBV30 and TRBJ1-2, is SQTIHQWPATLVQPVGSPLSLECTVEGTSNPNLYWYRQAAGRGLQLLFYSVGIGQISSEVPQNLSASRPQDRQFILSSKKLLLSDSGFYLCAWNKGGSYGYTFGSGTRLTVV.

In this sample, this clone turned up a few times. The rearrangement uses TRBV10-3 and TRBJ1-2; D remains unclear. This CDR3 is 13 amino acids long. V lost 1 base to trimming and J lost 8 bases, with 11 bases between them. Per the germline V gene, CDR1 is ENHRY and CDR2 is SYGVKD. CDR3 amino acids: CAISEYEKEGYTF. In DNA form, the CDR3 reads TGTGCCATCAGTGAGTACGAGAAGGAGGGCTACACCTTC.

The rearrangement joins TRBV11-2 to TRBJ2-5; a possible D gene is TRBD2 (6 bases). The germline V and J ends were trimmed by 0 bases and 6 bases, with 17 bases remaining between them. Germline V gene lookup returns CDR1 SGHAT and CDR2 FQNNGV. The CDR3 covers 16 residues. The CDR3 coding sequence is TGTGCCAGCAGCTTAGATTGGGTCGGGAGTGGTCAGACCCAGTACTTC. Its translation is CASSLDWVGSGQTQYF.

The chain carries TRBV10-1 and TRBJ2-7; maybe TRBD1 (6 bases). The germline gives CDR1 WNHNN, CDR2 SYGVQD (reference sequence). V lost 5 bases and J 4 bases, leaving 9 bases between the germline ends. The CDR3 sequence is 12 residues long. This chain's CDR3 is CASSPGEYEQYF. As DNA, the CDR3 is TGCGCCAGCAGTCCAGGGGAATACGAGCAGTACTTC.

This clone was seen once. The chain uses TRBV15 and TRBJ2-1; TRBD2 aligns across 12 bases. This CDR3 is 16 amino acids long. Germline V CDR1 and CDR2: LNHNV, YYDKDF (reference sequence). V was pared by 9 bases and J by 8 bases, with 14 bases of the junction left unmatched. CDR3 bases: TGTGCCACTCTACTAGGAGGGACTAGCGGGCGTGATGAGCAGTTCTTC. This translates into CATLLGGTSGRDEQFF.

The chain combines TRBV11-3 with TRBJ2-3, with TRBD2 matching 10 bases. Germline trimming cut 8 bases from V and 2 bases from J; bases unmatched to any gene: 7. CDR1 and CDR2 (germline): SGHNT, YENEEA. The CDR3 consists of 15 residues. The CDR3 sequence is CASQGLADPTDTQYF. CDR3 sequence (DNA): TGTGCCAGCCAAGGACTAGCGGACCCCACAGATACGCAGTATTTT.

This rearrangement joins TRBV28 to TRBJ2-7, with 9 bases fitting TRBD1. The germline V gene has CDR1 MDHEN and CDR2 SYDVKM. This CDR3 contains 16 residues. J lost 3 bases, V lost 7 bases, and 13 bases had no gene match. The chain's CDR3 is CASNSPDRDRVYEQYF. Here the CDR3 DNA reads TGTGCCAGCAACTCTCCCGACCGGGACAGGGTCTACGAGCAGTACTTC.

CDR3 region: CAWTRGVEAFF. The CDR3 DNA reads as TGTGCCTGGACCCGTGGGGTAGAAGCTTTCTTT. The genes are TRBV30 and TRBJ1-1; D unclear. Germline loops: CDR1 GTSNPN, CDR2 SVGIG (reference sequence). This CDR3 has 11 amino acids. Trimming took 4 bases from V and 8 from J, leaving 11 bases between them. The full variable domain, in which reference TRBV30 and TRBJ1-1 provide the parts outside the CDR3, is SQTIHQWPATLVQPVGSPLSLECTVEGTSNPNLYWYRQAAGRGLQLLFYSVGIGQISSEVPQNLSASRPQDRQFILSSKKLLLSDSGFYLCAWTRGVEAFFGQGTRLTVV.

The J gene is TRBJ2-7, the V gene TRBV5-1; a possible D gene is TRBD1 (6 bases). Trimming pared 4 bases from V and 4 bases from J, leaving 12 bases between. The CDR3 sequence is 13 residues long. The germline V gene encodes CDR1 SGHRS and CDR2 YFSETQ. The CDR3 sequence: CASSQDSRYEQYF. The CDR3 region has the DNA TGCGCCAGCAGCCAGGACAGCCGGTACGAGCAGTACTTC.

This clone was observed a handful of times. The rearrangement links TRBV7-9 to TRBJ1-2, with unresolved D. This CDR3 spans 15 amino acids. The V end was cut by 1 base, the J end by 3 bases, with 12 bases between. Germline CDR1 and CDR2: SEHNR and FQNEAQ (reference sequence). The CDR3 region has the DNA TGTGCCAGCAGCTTAGGGGAACAAGGCTACTATGGCTACACCTTC. As protein: CASSLGEQGYYGYTF.

The V gene is TRBV6-4, the J gene TRBJ2-1; a possible D gene is TRBD1 (5 bases). CDR1 and CDR2 (germline): MRHNA, SNTAGT. This CDR3 contains 15 residues. V lost 6 bases to trimming and J lost 2 bases, with 14 bases between them. CDR3 coding DNA: TGTGCCAGCAGGCAAGACAGTCCCCCCTACAATGAGCAGTTCTTC. This codes for CASRQDSPPYNEQFF.

This chain connects TRBV28 to TRBJ2-1; D unresolved. The V and J ends lost 3 bases and 4 bases respectively, with 10 bases between them. Germline V gives CDR1 MDHEN, CDR2 SYDVKM. This CDR3 is 14 amino acids long. The CDR3, as DNA: TGTGCCAGCAGTTTTGGTAGGGAATACAATGAGCAGTTCTTC. Translated: CASSFGREYNEQFF. Filled out from reference TRBV28 and TRBJ2-1, the complete variable domain reads DVKVTQSSRYLVKRTGEKVFLECVQDMDHENMFWYRQDPGLGLRLIYFSYDVKMKEKGDIPEGYSVSREKKERFSLILESASTNQTSMYLCASSFGREYNEQFFGPGTRLTVL.

This chain joins TRBV5-1 and TRBJ1-4; 7 bases are shared with TRBD1. V shed 2 bases and J 8 bases; nucleotides not matched to a gene: 6. CDR1 is SGHRS, CDR2 YFSETQ, per germline. This CDR3 contains 14 residues. Here the CDR3 reads CASSLTGVEEKLFF. CDR3 bases: TGCGCCAGCAGCTTAACAGGGGTGGAAGAAAAACTGTTTTTT.

The rearrangement links TRBV9 to TRBJ2-7, with TRBD1 identical over 9 bases. With 4 bases clipped from V and 0 bases from J, the junction kept 8 bases outside the gene matches. CDR1 and CDR2 (germline): SGDLS, YYNGEE. This CDR3 is 16 amino acids long. CDR3 protein: CASSTGQGRSSYEQYF. The CDR3 DNA reads as TGTGCCAGCAGCACCGGACAGGGGAGAAGCTCCTACGAGCAGTACTTC.

V usage is TRBV5-4 and J usage is TRBJ2-5; TRBD2 aligns across 9 bases. The length of the CDR3 is 15 residues. The V segment lost 3 bases and the J segment 2 bases; nucleotides outside the gene matches: 5. Germline lookup yields CDR1 SGHNT and CDR2 YYREEE (reference sequence). CDR3 amino acids: CASSSGLAYQETQYF. As DNA, the CDR3 is TGTGCCAGCAGCTCGGGACTAGCTTATCAAGAGACCCAGTACTTC.

The chain couples TRBV5-6 to TRBJ2-2; TRBD1 agrees at 8 bases. Germline V gives CDR1 SGHDT, CDR2 YYEEEE. This CDR3 contains 16 residues. V shed 4 bases, J shed 1 base, and the junction held 6 bases outside the gene matches. As DNA, the CDR3 is TGTGCCAGCAGCCTTATTGACAGGGGGAACACCGGGGAGCTGTTTTTT. It encodes CASSLIDRGNTGELFF.